The T cell receptor beta chain described here comes from a study of regulatory T cells in long-lasting Graves disease. CDR1 is MDHEN, CDR2 SYDVKM, per germline. The CDR3 extends over 15 amino acids. Study findings and constraints: Persistent disease was associated with favored TRBV28 usage and with favored use of TRBJ1-2 and TRBJ2-5. Whereas new patients shared 870 or so public clonotypes, persistent patients shared more, at 2,500 to 3,500.

According to the study, TCR beta libraries were built with iRepertoire HTBI primers and CDR3-region Arm-PCR. TCRdb processed the multiplex PCR reads anew with MiXCR; each CDR3 protein has one entry. The data hold a few hundred thousand distinct CDR3 sequences, with around 20% observed a single time. Points on this clonotype: Its target is unknown. A junction boundary mismatches the germline segment, possibly from a read error.

Documented time point: newly diagnosed GD, antithyroid drugs for less than 3 months. The TCR library was made from RNA extracted from PBMCs. This TCR derives from a female donor with Graves disease. This specimen was peripheral blood mononuclear cells (PBMCs), taken at new diagnosis, from a patient treated with antithyroid drugs. This chain links TRBV28 with TRBJ1-4, with unresolved D. The DNA of the CDR3 is TGTGCCGGCAGTATTCTCGACACAGCGTTGGAAAAACTGTTTTTT. Protein sequence: CAGSILDTALEKLFF.